The present T cell receptor beta chain was sequenced within a study of blood T cell repertoires in COVID-19. Study-wide context: The study drew acute and convalescent COVID-19 samples from the United States, Italy and Spain. The cDNA or gDNA used as material had been derived from T cells, B-cell-depleted T cells, or PBMCs.

V lost 5 bases and J lost 0; bases outside the gene matches: 3. Per germline, CDR1 SGHVS and CDR2 FNYEAQ. This CDR3 has 14 amino acids. Original processing methods: Reference gene primer amplification gave estimated nucleated cell counts. Libraries were prepared by immunoSEQ multiplex PCR; TCRdb keeps only in-frame clonotypes and omits some of them. The V and J calls and the clone size are those of that table, but D and trimming were determined from the DNA. This table holds approximately 350,000 clones, around 90% found once. This chain uses TRBV7-6 with TRBJ1-2; the match to TRBD1 covers 7 bases. This clonotype was sampled from a woman aged 18-29 years who had recovered from COVID-19. Sequencing was performed on peripheral blood. CDR3 DNA: TGTGCCAGCAGCCCCGGACAGGCTAACTATGGCTACACCTTC. Amino acids: CASSPGQANYGYTF.